This T cell receptor (beta chain) was identified in a study of T cell responses to AZD1222 COVID-19 vaccine (dated by TCRdb to about 2021). About the study as a whole: AZD1222 recipients whose second dose came at about 4 weeks and those whose second dose came at about 12 weeks were combined into one group, since spike-specific TCR depth and breadth did not differ between the two schedules. TCR sequencing was performed for more than 230 trial participants, of whom some 200 were given two doses of AZD1222 and around 26 were given two doses of MenACWY control vaccine. Trial participants were enrolled by age into 18-55, 56-69 and 70-plus year subgroups, with 148, 28 and 57 TCR-sequenced participants respectively.

Paper-wide results and their limitations: Participants were mostly white British, with more females than males. The authors suggested clonal diversity may have been underestimated. A significant rise in spike-specific TCR breadth and depth was observed after two AZD1222 doses relative to day 0 and relative to MenACWY recipients. No day 14 peak-response samples were available, so repertoires were characterized only after the peak T cell response. Reportedly, almost half of the unique spike-specific TCRs recognized epitopes lying outside the regions that are mutated in the B.1.351 and B.1.1.7 variants. The whole spike protein was spanned by vaccine-associated CD4 TCRs, and dominant responses were seen in regions 160-218 and 743-854. Conclusions about previously exposed vaccinees are limited, since just five or six AZD1222 recipients were seropositive for SARS-CoV-2 at baseline. The 56-69-year group was small, and its depth increase did not reach significance, likely because of low power.

The CDR3 runs 16 residues from the cysteine to the phenylalanine. Here the CDR3 DNA is all that survives: 48 bases in frame from base 1. The germline V gene (reference sequence) specifies SGHAT as CDR1 and FQDESV as CDR2. In the case of this clone: Its antigen target is currently unknown. Germline and junction disagree at one end, which may indicate a read error.

The CDR3 regions of human TCRbeta chains were analyzed by immunosequencing. The study's processing was this. TCRs in the repertoires were compared against a reference library of SARS-CoV-2-specific TCRs that had been generated with the MIRA antigen-specificity platform. Breadth was defined as the fraction of unique TCRs that were SARS-CoV-2-associated, and depth was defined as the fraction of total T cells that were SARS-CoV-2-associated. Using the MIRA data, each spike-specific TCR was mapped to the spike region that the TCR reacts to and placed in a CD4 or CD8 class. Log10-transformed breadth and depth values were compared by one-way ANOVA with Sidak's multiple comparisons tests. Sourced from immuneACCESS, this table was stored by TCRdb with only in-frame sequences that have V and J called. A share of the clones is absent; for the studies checked, an unresolved V gene accounts for under half, and the remainder has no known explanation. V, J and clone size are taken as reported in that table, and D and trimming were inferred from the DNA itself. This sample lists about 130,000 clones; about 87% were detected once. The top ten clones comprise around 5.8% of the sample.

The time point label of this sample denotes: baseline before first vaccination. Vaccinee samples came from UK trials COV001 and COV002, including a single-blind randomized controlled phase 2/3 trial of AZD1222 (ChAdOx1 nCoV-19) in healthy adults. For TCRbeta chain sequencing, PBMC samples from trial participants were taken at day 0 and at day 28 after the second dose. The sequence links TRBV11-1 to TRBJ2-7, with TRBD1 tentatively as D gene (6 bases match). This receptor was identified in an adult in good health. The sequences come from peripheral blood, collected on day 0 of AZD1222 vaccination. The bases are TGTGCCAGCAGCTTAGCGCTTCTTGGACAGTCCTACGAGCAGTATTTC. The resulting protein is CASSLALLGQSYEQYF. The entire variable domain, with the stretches around the CDR3 drawn from the reference TRBV11-1 and TRBJ2-7 proteins, is EAEVAQSPRYKITEKSQAVAFWCDPISGHATLYWYRQILGQGPELLVQFQDESVVDDSQLPKDRFSAERLKGVDSTLKIQPAELGDSAMYLCASSLALLGQSYEQYFGPGTRLTVT.